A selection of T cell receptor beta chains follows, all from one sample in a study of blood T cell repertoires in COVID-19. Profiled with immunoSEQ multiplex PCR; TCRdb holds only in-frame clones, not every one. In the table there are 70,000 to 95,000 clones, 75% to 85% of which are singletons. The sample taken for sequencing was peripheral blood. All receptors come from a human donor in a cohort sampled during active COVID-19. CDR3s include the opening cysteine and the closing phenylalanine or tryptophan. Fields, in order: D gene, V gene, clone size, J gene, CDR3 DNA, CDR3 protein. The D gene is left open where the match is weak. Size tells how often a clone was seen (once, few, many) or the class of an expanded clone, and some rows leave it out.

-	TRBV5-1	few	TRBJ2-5	TGCGCCAGCAGCCGGAGGCTACGGGAGACCCAGTACTTC	CASSRRLRETQYF
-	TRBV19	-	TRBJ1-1	TGTGCCAGTAGTGGGGGGGCCAGGGCCATGAACACTGAAGCTTTCTTT	CASSGGARAMNTEAFF
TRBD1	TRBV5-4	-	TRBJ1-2	TGTGCCAGCAGCGGAGACGGTAGGGGGCGCGGCTATGGCTACACCTTC	CASSGDGRGRGYGYTF
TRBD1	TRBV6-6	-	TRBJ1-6	TGTGCCAGCAGTCGAAGGACCGGGACAGGGGATTCACCCCTCCACTTT	CASSRRTGTGDSPLHF
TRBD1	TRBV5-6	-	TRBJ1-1	TGTGCCAGCAGCGCAACCGGGACAGCCTACACTGAAGCTTTCTTT	CASSATGTAYTEAFF
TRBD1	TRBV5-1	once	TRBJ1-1	TGCGCCAGCAGCTTGGCCCCGGGACAGGGTTTTACTGAAGCTTTCTTT	CASSLAPGQGFTEAFF
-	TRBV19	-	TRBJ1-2	TGTGCCAGTAACTCTCCAGGGGATAACGACTATGGCTACACCTTC	CASNSPGDNDYGYTF
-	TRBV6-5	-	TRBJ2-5	TGTGCCAGCAGCCACACCCGGGAGCAAGAGACCCAGTACTTC	CASSHTREQETQYF
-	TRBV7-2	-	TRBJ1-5	TGTGCCAGCAGCTTCCGGAGCGATCAGCCCCAGCATTTT	CASSFRSDQPQHF
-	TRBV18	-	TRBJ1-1	TGTGCCAGCTCCCCGACAATGAACACTGAAGCTTTCTTT	CASSPTMNTEAFF
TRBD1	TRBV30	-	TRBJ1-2	TGTGCCTGGAGTGTGAGGGGGACAGGGGACTATGGCTACACCTTC	CAWSVRGTGDYGYTF